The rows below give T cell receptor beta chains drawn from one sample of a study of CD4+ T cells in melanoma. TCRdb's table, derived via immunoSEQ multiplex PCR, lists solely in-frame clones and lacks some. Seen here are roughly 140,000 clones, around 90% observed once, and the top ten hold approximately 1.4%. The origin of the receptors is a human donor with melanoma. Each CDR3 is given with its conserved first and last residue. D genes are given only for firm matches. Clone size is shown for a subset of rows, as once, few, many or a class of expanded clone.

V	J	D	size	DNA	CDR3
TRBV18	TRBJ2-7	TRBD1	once	TGTGCCAGCTCATCAGGGGGCCGGGACACCACCTACGAGCAGTACTTC	CASSSGGRDTTYEQYF
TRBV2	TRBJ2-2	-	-	TGTGCCAGCAGCCGGTCAGACTGGTCCGGGGAGCTGTTTTTT	CASSRSDWSGELFF
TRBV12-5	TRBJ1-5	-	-	TGTGCTAGTGGGCTCCGTAGCGGCGAGGGGCTGAGTCAGCCCCAGCATTTT	CASGLRSGEGLSQPQHF
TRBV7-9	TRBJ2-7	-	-	TGTGCCAGCAGCCTCCGGGGGGCGGCCTACGAGCAGTACTTC	CASSLRGAAYEQYF
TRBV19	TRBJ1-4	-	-	TGTGCCTCCACGGGGGAGGATGAAAAACTGTTTTTT	CASTGEDEKLFF
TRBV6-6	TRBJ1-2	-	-	TGTGCCAGCACCCAAACGGGGGGAGGGACGAACTATGGCTACACCTTC	CASTQTGGGTNYGYTF
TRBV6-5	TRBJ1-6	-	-	TGTGCCAGCAGTCTCTCAAGAACAGGCAGGTCACCCCCCCACTTT	CASSLSRTGRSPPHF
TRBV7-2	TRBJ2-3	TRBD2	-	TGTGCCAGCAGCTTACTCGCTCTAGCGGGGGTACAAGATACGCAGTATTTT	CASSLLALAGVQDTQYF
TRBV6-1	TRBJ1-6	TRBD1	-	TGTGCCAGCAGTGTACGGACAGGGAGGGATTCACCCCTCCACTTT	CASSVRTGRDSPLHF
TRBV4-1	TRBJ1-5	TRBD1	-	TGCGCCAGCAGCCCCTTACAGGGGAATTATCAGCCCCAGCATTTT	CASSPLQGNYQPQHF
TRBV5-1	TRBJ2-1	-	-	TGCGCCAGCAGCTTGGGGTCGGGGGCCCACAATGAGCAGTTCTTC	CASSLGSGAHNEQFF
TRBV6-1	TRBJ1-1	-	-	TGTGCCAGCAGTGAACGGCACCTGGGGAACACTGAAGCTTTCTTT	CASSERHLGNTEAFF
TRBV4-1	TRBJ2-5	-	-	TGCGCCAGCAGCCAAGATCGCACTCAACAAGAGACCCAGTACTTC	CASSQDRTQQETQYF
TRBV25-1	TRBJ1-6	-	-	TGTGCCAGCAGTTCGCTCTTTAACCCCACGGTGAATTCACCCCTCCACTTT	CASSSLFNPTVNSPLHF
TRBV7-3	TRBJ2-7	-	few	TGTGCCAGCAGCTTAACGCCGGGTGACGAGCAGTACTTC	CASSLTPGDEQYF
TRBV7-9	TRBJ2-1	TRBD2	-	TGTGCCAGCAGCTTACTAGCGGGGAGCTACAATGAGCAGTTCTTC	CASSLLAGSYNEQFF
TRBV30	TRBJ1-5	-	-	TGTGCCTGGAGTGTATTACAGGGAGTACAGCCCCAGCATTTT	CAWSVLQGVQPQHF
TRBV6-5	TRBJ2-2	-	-	TGTGCCAGCAGTTACCTCAGCACCACCACCGGGGAGCTGTTTTTT	CASSYLSTTTGELFF
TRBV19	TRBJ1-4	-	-	TGTGCCAGTAGCTCAGGACAGTATAATGAAAAACTGTTTTTT	CASSSGQYNEKLFF
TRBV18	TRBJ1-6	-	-	TGTGCCAGCTCCCTCACGGGCGGGGACTCACCCCTCCACTTT	CASSLTGGDSPLHF
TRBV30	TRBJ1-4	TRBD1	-	TGTGCCTGGAGGACGGGAGGGGGCTATGAAAAACTGTTTTTT	CAWRTGGGYEKLFF
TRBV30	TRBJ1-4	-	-	TGTGCCTGGAGTGTACAAAGGGGGGGAGGGGAAAAACTGTTTTTT	CAWSVQRGGGEKLFF
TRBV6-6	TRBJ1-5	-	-	TGTGCCGTCAGGGGTGGAAATCAGCCCCAGCATTTT	CAVRGGNQPQHF
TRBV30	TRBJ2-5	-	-	TGTGCCTGGAGTGTACAAGGAGAGACCCAGTACTTC	CAWSVQGETQYF
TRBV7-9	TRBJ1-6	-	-	TGTGCCAGCAGCTGGGATCCCGTATCACCCCTCCACTTT	CASSWDPVSPLHF
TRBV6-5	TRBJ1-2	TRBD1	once	TGTGCCAGCAGTTCTGGGGCAGGGGGGAACTATGGCTACACCTTC	CASSSGAGGNYGYTF